Each of the 15 T cell receptor beta chains below was sequenced from the same sample in a study of shared clonotypes between healthy human individuals. As defined, naive CD8 cells were CD45RO-negative and positively selected for CCR7, with terminally differentiated effector memory CD45RA+ cells excluded. The repertoire was sequenced with immunoSEQ multiplex PCR; TCRdb's copy has only in-frame clones and lacks some. The sample shows about 580,000 clones, roughly 98% of them seen only once. Sequencing used naive CD8+ T cells sorted from blood. These receptors all stem from a man in his thirties or forties in good health.

This chain links TRBV5-5 with TRBJ1-1, with TRBD1 as a possible D gene (5 bases). The length of the CDR3 is 14 residues. Germline V lookup: CDR1 SGHKS, CDR2 YYEKEE (reference sequence). Between the trimmed V and J ends, which lost 1 base and 4 bases, there was a span of 11 bases. CDR3 nucleotide sequence: TGTGCCAGCAGCTTGATAGGGGCGCGCACTGAAGCTTTCTTT. Translation: CASSLIGARTEAFF.

This chain links TRBV14 with TRBJ2-7, with 7 bases fitting TRBD2. Germline V gene lookup returns CDR1 SGHDN and CDR2 FVKESK. The CDR3 extends over 14 amino acids. V was pared by 1 base and J by 2 bases, with 2 bases of the junction left unmatched. CDR3: CASSQASGAYEQYF. Here the CDR3 DNA reads TGTGCCAGCAGCCAAGCTAGCGGAGCCTACGAGCAGTACTTC.

This clone appeared once. V is TRBV19 and J is TRBJ2-1; D might be TRBD2 (6 bases). The CDR3 length is 16 residues. Germline values: CDR1 LNHDA, CDR2 SQIVND (reference sequence). V was shortened by 6 bases and J by 0 bases, with 15 bases between the two germline ends. CDR3 nucleotide sequence: TGTGCCAGTAGCCCCTCTGCGGGGTTCTCCTACAATGAGCAGTTCTTC. Its translation is CASSPSAGFSYNEQFF.

J is TRBJ1-1 and V is TRBV7-9, with a tentative D call TRBD1 (6 bases). V lost 4 bases, J lost 3 bases, and 9 bases lay in between. CDR1 and CDR2 from the germline V gene are SEHNR and FQNEAQ (reference sequence). This CDR3 has 13 amino acids. The CDR3 protein is CASSSTGYTEAFF. The CDR3 nucleotides read TGTGCCAGCAGCTCCACAGGGTACACTGAAGCTTTCTTT.

The chain recombines TRBV4-3 with TRBJ2-1; tentative D call: TRBD2 (6 bases). This CDR3 has 15 amino acids. Germline CDR1 LGHNA, CDR2 YSLEER. V gave up 3 bases and J gave up 8 bases, with 17 bases separating them. The CDR3 nucleotides are TGCGCCAGCAGCCAGGCGGGACTGTACGTCCATGAGCAGTTCTTC. Translated, it gives CASSQAGLYVHEQFF.

This clone was detected only once. The rearrangement uses TRBV9 and TRBJ2-2; tentatively, D is TRBD2 (6 bases). Germline assignment: CDR1 SGDLS and CDR2 YYNGEE. Trimming stripped 3 bases from V and 9 bases from J, with 15 bases between. This CDR3 has 14 residues. The CDR3 region is CASSEVGGDRELFF. The CDR3, as DNA: TGTGCCAGCAGCGAAGTGGGGGGAGACCGGGAGCTGTTTTTT. The full variable domain, its missing parts supplied by reference TRBV9 and TRBJ2-2, is DSGVTQTPKHLITATGQRVTLRCSPRSGDLSVYWYQQSLDQGLQFLIQYYNGEERAKGNILERFSAQQFPDLHSELNLSSLELGDSALYFCASSEVGGDRELFFGEGSRLTVL.

The chain has TRBV28 and TRBJ1-2; tentatively, D is TRBD1 (5 bases). This CDR3 contains 16 residues. Germline V gene lookup returns CDR1 MDHEN and CDR2 SYDVKM. V lost 1 base to trimming and J lost 8 bases, with 20 bases between them. The CDR3 coding sequence is TGTGCCAGCAGTTTATCTGAATCTCAGGGTAGGGGCGGCTACACCTTC. Its protein product is CASSLSESQGRGGYTF.

V is TRBV13 and J is TRBJ2-3, with 13 nucleotides matching TRBD2. The CDR3 consists of 16 residues. Germline assignment: CDR1 PRHDT and CDR2 FYEKMQ (reference sequence). J gave up 5 bases and V 6 bases, and 8 bases lay outside the gene matches. The CDR3 spells CASSSPGLAGLDTQYF. DNA of the CDR3: TGTGCCAGCAGTTCCCCGGGACTAGCGGGATTAGATACGCAGTATTTT. The full variable domain, completed using reference TRBV13 and TRBJ2-3, is AAGVIQSPRHLIKEKRETATLKCYPIPRHDTVYWYQQGPGQDPQFLISFYEKMQSDKGSIPDRFSAQQFSDYHSELNMSSLELGDSALYFCASSSPGLAGLDTQYFGPGTRLTVL.

The V and J genes are TRBV11-2 and TRBJ2-5; D call uncertain. CDR1 and CDR2 (germline): SGHAT, FQNNGV. CDR3 size: 12 residues. With 4 bases removed from V and 2 bases from J, the gap between germline ends came to 5 bases. CDR3 sequence: CASSSVQETQYF. The CDR3 DNA is TGTGCCAGCAGCTCGGTTCAAGAGACCCAGTACTTC.

CDR3 residues: CASSLQSVDNEQFF. In nucleotides, the CDR3 is TGCGCCAGCAGCCTCCAGTCAGTGGACAATGAGCAGTTCTTC. The chain has TRBV4-3 and TRBJ2-1; D remains unclear. Germline V gene lookup returns CDR1 LGHNA and CDR2 YSLEER. The CDR3 consists of 14 residues. The V gene lost 4 bases and the J gene lost 5 bases, with 12 bases spanning the gap.

The chain joins TRBV7-2 to TRBJ2-3; tentatively, D is TRBD2 (6 bases). The CDR3 consists of 16 residues. The germline CDR1 and CDR2 sequences are SGHTA and FQGNSA. Trimming removed 1 base at V and 0 bases at J, with 11 bases between. The CDR3 loop reads CASSLVPGTSTDTQYF. The CDR3 nucleotides are TGTGCCAGCAGCTTAGTTCCAGGGACTAGCACAGATACGCAGTATTTT.

The sample holds one count of this clone. The chain recombines TRBV29-1 with TRBJ1-2; possibly TRBD1 for D (5 bases). V gave up 4 bases and J gave up 8 bases, with 14 bases separating them. This CDR3 contains 12 residues. Germline CDR1 and CDR2: SQVTM and ANQGSEA. CDR3 loop: CSVVIGGDGYTF. CDR3 nucleotides: TGCAGCGTTGTCATCGGGGGTGACGGCTACACCTTC.

The chain has TRBV6-6 and TRBJ2-7; D not resolved. V lost 4 bases, J lost 5 bases, and 9 bases lay in between. The CDR3 is 12 amino acids. Germline CDR1 and CDR2: MNHNY and SVGAGI (reference sequence). The CDR3 reads CASSLNTNEQYF. The CDR3 nucleotides read TGTGCCAGCAGTTTAAACACGAACGAGCAGTACTTC.

This chain links TRBV29-1 with TRBJ2-2, with a weak D call TRBD1 (6 bases). Germline CDR1 reads SQVTM; CDR2 reads ANQGSEA. V lost 1 base and J lost 4, with 16 bases in between. The CDR3 loop spans 16 amino acids. DNA of the CDR3: TGCAGCGTTGAAGGTTTACAGGGAGTCGGCACCGGGGAGCTGTTTTTT. It is translated as CSVEGLQGVGTGELFF.

This chain joins TRBV6-1 and TRBJ2-2, with TRBD1 matching over 7 bases. The junction had 6 bases not matched to a gene; V was cut back by 2 bases and J by 6 bases. The CDR3 loop spans 15 amino acids. The germline V gene has CDR1 MNHNS and CDR2 SASEGT. The CDR3 spells CASSESRGPPGELFF. The CDR3 DNA follows: TGTGCCAGCAGTGAAAGTAGGGGGCCGCCCGGGGAGCTGTTTTTT.